One sample yielded the 15 T cell receptor beta chains listed below, sequenced in a study of beta chain features in type 1 diabetes. Study observations and caveats: People with Type 1 diabetes carried modestly yet significantly shorter TCRB CDR3s in all four CD4+ subsets.

For these TCRs, the target antigens are not known. Expressed TCRB transcripts were sequenced because the entire RNA isolate underwent reverse transcription. Assay used: immunoSEQ multiplex PCR; TCRdb lists only in-frame clones, some missing. The table shows over 200,000 clones, with about a tenth occurring only once. The sequenced sample consisted of naive CD4+ T cells from blood. The receptors shown here come from a man aged 30 to 45 with type 1 diabetes.

This clone was recorded a few times. V is TRBV9 and J is TRBJ2-1; 7 positions match TRBD2. J was trimmed by 7 bases and V by 0 bases; bases with no gene match: 13. Germline V gene data show CDR1 as SGDLS and CDR2 as YYNGEE. The CDR3 runs 17 residues. The CDR3: CASSVDLGGRKRNEQFF. In DNA, the CDR3 is TGTGCCAGCAGCGTAGATTTGGGAGGGCGGAAAAGGAATGAGCAGTTCTTC.

The J gene is TRBJ2-7, the V gene TRBV6-5; D is perhaps TRBD1 (5 bases). The CDR3 loop spans 15 amino acids. CDR1 MNHEY and CDR2 SVGAGI come from the germline V gene. V gave up 3 bases and J gave up 2 bases, with 14 bases separating them. In DNA, the CDR3 is TGTGCCAGCAGTTATGACGCAGGGCAAACCTACGAGCAGTACTTC. It encodes CASSYDAGQTYEQYF.

This chain connects TRBV28 to TRBJ1-1, with D hard to call. Germline V CDR1 and CDR2: MDHEN, SYDVKM. The CDR3 sequence is 11 residues long. V was trimmed by 8 bases and J by 7 bases, leaving 11 bases between them. The CDR3 DNA follows: TGTGCCAGCGTTCAAGCAGGTGAAGCTTTCTTT. It yields the protein CASVQAGEAFF.

V gene TRBV2 combines with J gene TRBJ2-6; D gene ambiguous. CDR1 is SNHLY and CDR2 is FYNNEI in the germline V gene. Trimming pared 3 bases from V and 3 bases from J, leaving 6 bases between. The CDR3 is 14 amino acids. CDR3 loop: CASSETRGANVLTF. The CDR3 coding sequence is TGTGCCAGCAGTGAGACTCGTGGGGCCAACGTCCTGACTTTC.

This clone occurred a few times. The rearrangement joins TRBV6-5 to TRBJ2-7, with 12 bases that match TRBD2. This CDR3 comprises 15 residues. Germline CDR1 is MNHEY and CDR2 is SVGAGI. V lost 4 bases and J lost 4; bases outside the gene matches: 5. The CDR3 protein is CASSSRLAGAYEQYF. CDR3 nucleotide sequence: TGTGCCAGCAGTTCCAGACTAGCGGGGGCTTACGAGCAGTACTTC.

This clone was seen a handful of times. The CDR3 loop reads CATSRDKFPNRGGEQYF. CDR3 coding DNA: TGTGCCACCAGCAGAGATAAATTCCCAAACAGGGGAGGCGAGCAGTACTTC. The V gene is TRBV15, the J gene TRBJ2-7; TRBD1 is a possible D gene (7 bases). Deletions cut 0 bases from V and 6 bases from J, with 21 bases between. The CDR3 covers 17 residues. Germline V lookup: CDR1 LNHNV, CDR2 YYDKDF (reference sequence).

The rearrangement links TRBV7-2 to TRBJ2-1; no definite D call. The CDR3 has 15 residues. Trimming pared 3 bases from V and 0 bases from J, leaving 9 bases between. The V gene's germline CDR1 is SGHTA and CDR2 FQGNSA. CDR3 bases: TGTGCCAGCAGCTTGTCACAGAGCTCCTACAATGAGCAGTTCTTC. Residues: CASSLSQSSYNEQFF.

The chain links TRBV7-2 to TRBJ2-1, with D possibly TRBD1 on 5 matching bases. CDR1 and CDR2 from the germline V gene are SGHTA and FQGNSA. The germline V and J ends were trimmed by 4 bases and 0 bases, with 10 bases remaining between them. The CDR3 loop spans 15 amino acids. This chain's CDR3 is CASSWRQSSYNEQFF. The CDR3 DNA is TGTGCCAGCAGCTGGAGACAGAGCTCCTACAATGAGCAGTTCTTC.

This sequence joins TRBV7-2 and TRBJ1-6; TRBD1 agrees at 7 bases. The CDR3 runs 13 residues. Germline V CDR1 and CDR2: SGHTA, FQGNSA. The V gene end was trimmed by 4 bases and the J gene end by 10 bases; junction bases not matched to a gene: 4. CDR3 loop: CASSSTGNSPLHF. The DNA for the CDR3 is TGTGCCAGCAGCTCGACAGGGAACTCACCCCTCCACTTT. Full variable domain (missing parts from reference TRBV7-2 and TRBJ1-6): GAGVSQSPSNKVTEKGKDVELRCDPISGHTALYWYRQSLGQGLEFLIYFQGNSAPDKSGLPSDRFSAERTGGSVSTLTIQRTQQEDSAVYLCASSSTGNSPLHFGNGTRLTVT.

The rearrangement joins TRBV6-5 to TRBJ1-1, with 8 bases aligning to TRBD1. Germline V CDR1 and CDR2: MNHEY, SVGAGI. V lost 7 bases and J lost 4; bases outside the gene matches: 5. The CDR3 length is 13 residues. CDR3 DNA sequence: TGTGCCAGCACCAGACAGGGGAGCACTGAAGCTTTCTTT. This translates into CASTRQGSTEAFF.

The sample holds a few counts of this clone. This rearrangement joins TRBV19 to TRBJ1-1; D is ambiguous. The CDR3 loop spans 15 amino acids. Germline V gives CDR1 LNHDA, CDR2 SQIVND (reference sequence). V was shortened by 4 bases and J by 4 bases, with 16 bases between the two germline ends. The CDR3 DNA reads as TGTGCCAGTAGTAGCGGAGACCCTGCGGTCACTGAAGCTTTCTTT. It specifies CASSSGDPAVTEAFF. Full variable domain (remainder filled in from reference TRBV19 and TRBJ1-1): DGGITQSPKYLFRKEGQNVTLSCEQNLNHDAMYWYRQDPGQGLRLIYYSQIVNDFQKGDIAEGYSVSREKKESFPLTVTSAQKNPTAFYLCASSSGDPAVTEAFFGQGTRLTVV.

A note on this clone: At one end the junction does not follow the germline gene, possibly because of a read error. V and J are TRBV5-1 and TRBJ2-7, with TRBD1 as a possible D gene (6 bases). The CDR3 contains 17 residues. Germline V CDR1 and CDR2: SGHRS, YFSETQ. CDR3 sequence (DNA): TGCGCCAGCAGCTTGGCCCCCCTGGCTACAGGGTCGGGTATGGGGCACTTC. It codes for CASSLAPLATGSGMGHF.

The gene calls are TRBV29-1 and TRBJ2-1; weak D call: TRBD2 (5 bases). The CDR3 consists of 14 residues. V shed 3 bases and J shed 2 bases, with 11 bases lying between them. Germline V gene lookup returns CDR1 SQVTM and CDR2 ANQGSEA. CDR3: CSVDPGLPYNEQFF. The CDR3 nucleotides read TGCAGCGTTGACCCCGGACTCCCCTACAATGAGCAGTTCTTC.

V usage is TRBV6-5 and J usage is TRBJ1-1, with D uncertain. Germline assignment: CDR1 MNHEY and CDR2 SVGAGI. The CDR3 is 11 residues long. V lost 6 bases and J lost 6, with 8 bases in between. CDR3 residues: CASRTGAEAFF. The CDR3 DNA follows: TGTGCCAGCAGAACTGGTGCTGAAGCTTTCTTT.

This clone was detected only a few times. The J gene is TRBJ2-1, the V gene TRBV18; D unclear. CDR1 is KGHSH, CDR2 LQKENI, per germline. Trimming removed 2 bases from V and 8 bases from J, with 7 bases in between. The CDR3 covers 12 residues. In DNA, the CDR3 is TGTGCCAGCTCACCAGCGATCGATGAGCAGTTCTTC. It encodes CASSPAIDEQFF.